Below are 27 T cell receptor beta chains sequenced from a single sample in a study of PD-L1 blockade in urothelial cancer. Produced via immunoSEQ multiplex PCR; TCRdb's table is partial and in-frame only. The table shows about 95,000 clones, with 90% occurring only once. Time point here: pretreatment peripheral blood. Specimen: PBMCs, collected around atezolizumab (anti-PD-L1) treatment. Receptor source: a man in his sixties with urothelial cancer.

V usage is TRBV7-2 and J usage is TRBJ2-7; TRBD1 agrees at 7 bases. Germline CDR1 and CDR2: SGHTA and FQGNSA. The CDR3 is made up of 14 amino acids. Trimming cost V 6 bases and J 2 bases; bases outside gene matches: 7. The CDR3 loop is CASRETGTTYEQYF. In DNA form, the CDR3 reads TGTGCCAGCAGGGAGACAGGGACCACCTACGAGCAGTACTTC.

The chain has TRBV6-5 and TRBJ1-2, with D possibly matching TRBD1 (6 bases). The germline CDR1 and CDR2 sequences are MNHEY and SVGAGI. The CDR3 totals 15 residues. Between the trimmed V and J ends, which lost 2 bases and 7 bases, there was a span of 17 bases. CDR3 in DNA: TGTGCCAGCAGTTACGGACAGACGTTCTTACGTGGCTACACCTTC. It is translated as CASSYGQTFLRGYTF.

The V and J genes are TRBV19 and TRBJ2-3; 8 bases line up with TRBD2. From germline, CDR1 is LNHDA and CDR2 SQIVND (reference sequence). The junction had 3 bases not matched to a gene; V was cut back by 9 bases and J by 1 base. The CDR3 consists of 13 residues. Here the CDR3 DNA reads TGTGCCAGCGGACTAGCCCGCACAGATACGCAGTATTTT. It encodes CASGLARTDTQYF.

CDR3 loop: CASSWSDRGTTDTQYF. CDR3 nucleotides: TGTGCCAGCAGTTGGAGCGACAGGGGGACCACAGATACGCAGTATTTT. The chain employs TRBV4-2 and TRBJ2-3; 9 bases line up with TRBD1. Germline CDR1 is LGHNA and CDR2 is YNFKEQ. V shed 6 bases and J 2 bases; nucleotides not matched to a gene: 9. The CDR3 extends over 16 amino acids.

The V and J genes are TRBV19 and TRBJ2-7; 7 bases match TRBD2. V shed 6 bases, J shed 2 bases, and the junction held 4 bases outside the gene matches. The germline V gene has CDR1 LNHDA and CDR2 SQIVND (reference sequence). The CDR3 covers 13 residues. In DNA form, the CDR3 reads TGTGCCAGTAGCCCAACTAGCGCCTACGAGCAGTACTTC. It translates to CASSPTSAYEQYF.

The V call is TRBV30, the J call TRBJ2-3; TRBD1 might be the D (6 bases). The ends were cut back, 4 bases at V and 2 bases at J, with 13 bases in the middle. The CDR3 loop spans 14 amino acids. Germline V CDR1 and CDR2: GTSNPN, SVGIG (reference sequence). The DNA of the CDR3 is TGTGCCTGGACCATTGGACAGCCCACAGATACGCAGTATTTT. Encoded protein: CAWTIGQPTDTQYF.

The chain links TRBV2 to TRBJ2-5; 10 nucleotides agree with TRBD2. Trimming removed 2 bases from V and 3 bases from J; junction bases left unmatched: 3. CDR1 SNHLY and CDR2 FYNNEI come from the germline V gene. There are 15 residues in the CDR3. The CDR3 loop reads CASSERTSGEETQYF. In DNA form, the CDR3 reads TGTGCCAGCAGTGAAAGGACTAGCGGAGAAGAGACCCAGTACTTC.

Only a few counts were recorded for this clone. The chain recombines TRBV19 with TRBJ2-5, with D possibly TRBD1 on 6 matching bases. Germline V gene data show CDR1 as LNHDA and CDR2 as SQIVND (reference sequence). The germline V and J ends were trimmed by 6 bases and 2 bases, with 10 bases remaining between them. The CDR3 is 13 amino acids. Here the CDR3 reads CASSWTDQETQYF. The CDR3 DNA is TGTGCCAGTAGCTGGACAGATCAAGAGACCCAGTACTTC.

This clone occurred once. The gene calls are TRBV5-6 and TRBJ2-7, with 8 bases fitting TRBD2. This CDR3 has 17 residues. V dropped 4 bases and J dropped 5; count of bases not matched to a gene: 17. Germline-derived CDR1 and CDR2 are SGHDT and YYEEEE. CDR3 protein: CASSPGGGTRTRHEQYF. The CDR3 coding sequence is TGTGCCAGCAGCCCCGGGGGCGGGACTAGAACCCGACACGAGCAGTACTTC. Full variable domain (outside the CDR3, taken from reference TRBV5-6 and TRBJ2-7): DAGVTQSPTHLIKTRGQQVTLRCSPKSGHDTVSWYQQALGQGPQFIFQYYEEEERQRGNFPDRFSGHQFPNYSSELNVNALLLGDSALYLCASSPGGGTRTRHEQYFGPGTRLTVT.

The V and J genes are TRBV19 and TRBJ2-2; 7 positions agree with TRBD1. CDR1 and CDR2 (germline): LNHDA, SQIVND (reference sequence). This CDR3 comprises 14 residues. J lost 3 bases, V lost 3 bases, and 1 base had no gene match. This CDR3 is CASSMGQYTGELFF. The CDR3 DNA reads TGTGCCAGTAGTATGGGACAGTACACCGGGGAGCTGTTTTTT.

The rearrangement uses TRBV2 and TRBJ2-1, with a possible D match to TRBD2 (6 bases). The CDR3 length is 15 residues. V dropped 3 bases and J dropped 9 bases, with 18 bases sitting between them. CDR1 SNHLY and CDR2 FYNNEI come from the germline V gene. CDR3 residues: CASSDWAGKGSEQFF. CDR3 nucleotides: TGTGCCAGCAGTGACTGGGCGGGAAAGGGAAGTGAGCAGTTCTTC.

The J gene is TRBJ2-3, the V gene TRBV6-1; the D gene is possibly TRBD1 (7 bases). CDR1 is MNHNS and CDR2 is SASEGT in the germline V gene. CDR3 length equals 15 residues. With 7 bases removed from V and 4 bases from J, the gap between germline ends came to 18 bases. CDR3 bases: TGTGCCAGCAACGAGCGACAGGGAGGCGCAGATACGCAGTATTTT. The encoded protein is CASNERQGGADTQYF.

The CDR3 DNA is TGTGCCAGCAGTCCCGGGACAAGCACAGATACGCAGTATTTT. It translates to CASSPGTSTDTQYF. V is TRBV28 and J is TRBJ2-3; tentatively, D is TRBD1 (6 bases). This CDR3 spans 14 amino acids. Between the trimmed V and J ends, which lost 5 bases and 0 bases, there was a span of 9 bases. Looked up from germline, CDR1 is MDHEN and CDR2 is SYDVKM.

The chain is built from TRBV6-1 and TRBJ2-1; 9 bases match TRBD2. Looked up from germline, CDR1 is MNHNS and CDR2 is SASEGT. V shed 8 bases, J shed 4 bases, and the junction held 3 bases outside the gene matches. This CDR3 is 13 amino acids long. The CDR3 reads CASDTSGYNEQFF. CDR3 DNA sequence: TGTGCCAGCGATACTAGCGGGTACAATGAGCAGTTCTTC.

The rearrangement links TRBV5-5 to TRBJ2-2, with a possible D match to TRBD2 (6 bases). CDR1 is SGHKS, CDR2 YYEKEE, per germline (reference sequence). There are 15 residues in the CDR3. Trimming took off 1 base at V and 1 base at J, with 8 bases between the two ends. The CDR3 region is CASSLLGGNTGELFF. The CDR3, as DNA: TGTGCCAGCAGCTTGCTGGGAGGGAACACCGGGGAGCTGTTTTTT.

V gene TRBV5-6 combines with J gene TRBJ1-2; D gene unclear. The CDR3 is made up of 14 amino acids. CDR1 SGHDT and CDR2 YYEEEE come from the germline V gene. Deletions cut 1 base from V and 10 bases from J, with 17 bases between. The CDR3, as DNA: TGTGCCAGCAGCTTGAACCGGCGGCTCGGCGTCTACACCTTC. Its translation: CASSLNRRLGVYTF.

The chain employs TRBV4-3 and TRBJ2-3, with D maybe TRBD2 (6 bases). CDR3 length: 16 residues. The germline V gene has CDR1 LGHNA and CDR2 YSLEER. V was cut by 1 base and J by 5 bases, with 16 bases left in between. DNA of the CDR3: TGCGCCAGCAGCCAAGCCGACGGGAGTCACGGAGATACGCAGTATTTT. Amino acid sequence: CASSQADGSHGDTQYF.

The V call is TRBV4-3, the J call TRBJ1-1; 8 bases map to TRBD1. CDR1 is LGHNA, CDR2 YSLEER, per germline. Trimming cost V 3 bases and J 1 base; bases outside gene matches: 4. The CDR3 length is 15 residues. The CDR3 DNA is TGCGCCAGCAGCCACCTCGGACAGGGGAACACTGAAGCTTTCTTT. This sequence encodes CASSHLGQGNTEAFF.

The V and J genes are TRBV4-3 and TRBJ1-6; TRBD1 agrees at 7 bases. The CDR3 is 15 residues long. V shed 2 bases, J shed 10 bases, and the junction held 8 bases outside the gene matches. Germline CDR1 and CDR2: LGHNA and YSLEER. This CDR3 reads CASSQQRDRDSPLHF. CDR3 DNA sequence: TGCGCCAGCAGCCAACAACGGGACAGAGACTCACCCCTCCACTTT.

The V gene is TRBV30, the J gene TRBJ2-5, with unresolved D. CDR3 length: 12 amino acids. The V and J ends lost 5 bases and 5 bases respectively, with 12 bases between them. Per germline, CDR1 GTSNPN and CDR2 SVGIG (reference sequence). In nucleotides, the CDR3 is TGTGCCTGGTTAACCTCCTATGAGACCCAGTACTTC. As protein: CAWLTSYETQYF.

The chain combines TRBV7-9 with TRBJ1-5; maybe TRBD1 (5 bases). This CDR3 has 14 amino acids. CDR1 SEHNR and CDR2 FQNEAQ come from the germline V gene (reference sequence). Trimming stripped 5 bases from V and 2 bases from J, with 10 bases between. For the CDR3, the DNA is TGTGCCAGCAGCAGAGACAGCCGCAATCAGCCCCAGCATTTT. It is translated as CASSRDSRNQPQHF.

The rearrangement joins TRBV2 to TRBJ2-3, with 8 positions matching TRBD2. The CDR3 spans 13 residues. Germline-derived CDR1 and CDR2 are SNHLY and FYNNEI. V lost 6 bases to trimming and J lost 5 bases; unmatched junction nucleotides: 4. The CDR3 DNA is TGTGCCAGCAGCGGGGGGGGGCGAGATACGCAGTATTTT. Encoded protein: CASSGGGRDTQYF. The full variable domain, rest sourced from reference TRBV2 and TRBJ2-3, is EPEVTQTPSHQVTQMGQEVILRCVPISNHLYFYWYRQILGQKVEFLVSFYNNEISEKSEIFDDQFSVERPDGSNFTLKIRSTKLEDSAMYFCASSGGGRDTQYFGPGTRLTVL.

V and J are TRBV5-1 and TRBJ2-2; TRBD2 agrees at 9 bases. Germline V gives CDR1 SGHRS, CDR2 YFSETQ. This CDR3 is built from 15 residues. J was trimmed by 4 bases and V by 4 bases; bases with no gene match: 5. The CDR3 nucleotides are TGCGCCAGCAGCGGGACTAGCTGGGGCACCGGGGAGCTGTTTTTT. Protein sequence: CASSGTSWGTGELFF.

The chain joins TRBV5-6 to TRBJ2-2; D unresolved. Trimming shortened V by 0 bases and J by 4 bases, and 13 bases separated the two germline ends. Germline CDR1 reads SGHDT; CDR2 reads YYEEEE. The CDR3 consists of 16 residues. CDR3 nucleotide sequence: TGTGCCAGCAGCTTGGGGTTAGAATTTGCCACCGGGGAGCTGTTTTTT. This translates into CASSLGLEFATGELFF.

The chain recombines TRBV7-9 with TRBJ2-3; D unresolved. The CDR3 loop spans 15 amino acids. Germline assignment: CDR1 SEHNR and CDR2 FQNEAQ (reference sequence). The V end was cut by 3 bases, the J end by 2 bases, with 12 bases between. CDR3 DNA: TGTGCCAGCAGCTTGTGGGTGCAGGACACAGATACGCAGTATTTT. This gives the protein CASSLWVQDTDTQYF.

CDR3 sequence: CASSPPVFSYNEQFF. CDR3 nucleotides: TGTGCCAGCAGCCCCCCGGTATTCTCCTACAATGAGCAGTTCTTC. V usage is TRBV28 and J usage is TRBJ2-1; D gene unclear. Trimming cost V 6 bases and J 0 bases, with 12 bases left between them. CDR1 is MDHEN, CDR2 SYDVKM, per germline. The CDR3 spans 15 residues.

The rearrangement joins TRBV27 to TRBJ2-3, with D perhaps TRBD1 (5 bases). The CDR3 consists of 16 residues. Between the trimmed V and J ends, which lost 3 bases and 3 bases, there was a span of 16 bases. The V gene's germline CDR1 is MNHEY and CDR2 SMNVEV (reference sequence). The CDR3 reads CASSFLDQGGTDTQYF. The CDR3 bases are TGTGCCAGCAGTTTTCTGGACCAGGGTGGGACAGATACGCAGTATTTT.